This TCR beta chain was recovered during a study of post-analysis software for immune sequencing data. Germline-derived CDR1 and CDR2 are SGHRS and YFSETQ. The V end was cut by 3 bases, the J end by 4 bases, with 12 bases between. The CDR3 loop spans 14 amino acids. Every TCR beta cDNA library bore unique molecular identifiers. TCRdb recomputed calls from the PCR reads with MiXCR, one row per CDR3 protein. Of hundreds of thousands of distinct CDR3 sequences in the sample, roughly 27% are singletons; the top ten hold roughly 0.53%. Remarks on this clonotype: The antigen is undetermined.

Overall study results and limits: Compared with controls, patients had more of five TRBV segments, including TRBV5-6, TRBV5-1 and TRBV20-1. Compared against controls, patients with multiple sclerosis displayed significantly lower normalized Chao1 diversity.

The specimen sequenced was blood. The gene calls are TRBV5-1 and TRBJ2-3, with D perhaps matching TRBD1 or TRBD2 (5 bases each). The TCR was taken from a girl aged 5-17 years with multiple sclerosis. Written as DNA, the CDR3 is TGCGCCAGCAGCTCGGGAAGGGGTGCAGATACGCAGTATTTT. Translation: CASSSGRGADTQYF.